Described below is a single T cell receptor (beta chain) sequence and its context. CDR1 is SNHLY and CDR2 is FYNNEI in the germline V gene. Losses at the gene ends were 3 bases for V and 3 bases for J; bases not matched to a gene: 1. This CDR3 comprises 15 residues. The protocol was immunoSEQ multiplex PCR, while the TCRdb copy is restricted to in-frame clones and leaves out a portion. The table includes over 120,000 clones, around 78% detected once. The sample comes from a study of blood T cell repertoires in COVID-19. Input material: peripheral blood. The rearrangement joins TRBV2 to TRBJ2-7, with TRBD2 matching over 14 bases. The receptor's source is a woman in her fifties or sixties with acute or convalescent COVID-19. The CDR3 sequence is CASSEGLAGVYEQYF. For the CDR3, the DNA is TGTGCCAGCAGTGAGGGACTAGCGGGAGTCTACGAGCAGTACTTC.